Shown below are 26 T cell receptor beta chains from a single sample sequenced in a study of blood T cell repertoires in COVID-19 (dated by TCRdb to about 2020). Library preparation employed the immunoSEQ multiplex PCR assay. The clones in this table, taken by TCRdb from immuneACCESS, are in-frame only. Not every clone is retained; where verified, under half of the shortfall comes from an unresolved V gene, and the cause of the rest is unknown. The sample records around 290,000 clones, approximately 85% of which are singletons. Jointly, the top ten make up around 1% of the sample. Sequencing was carried out using PBMCs or T cells enriched from blood (not recorded which). Receptor source: a woman under 40 who had recovered from COVID-19.

V usage is TRBV2 and J usage is TRBJ1-6; D is uncertain. The CDR3 is 14 amino acids. Germline V gives CDR1 SNHLY, CDR2 FYNNEI. Trimming shortened V by 2 bases and J by 0 bases, and 2 bases separated the two germline ends. DNA of the CDR3: TGTGCCAGCAGTGAACGCTCCTATAATTCACCCCTCCACTTT. This translates into CASSERSYNSPLHF.

Comment on this clone: This CDR3 is missing its conserved last phenylalanine or tryptophan, likely due to a read error. The DNA is left out, because the CDR3 cannot be placed on it with certainty; the CDR3 is given as TCRdb lists it. The genes are TRBV3-1 (or the pseudogene TRBV3-2) and TRBJ2-7; TRBD2, the table's D call, lacks a check against the DNA. The germline CDR1 and CDR2 sequences are LGHDT and YNNKEL (reference sequence). The CDR3 is 12 residues long, counting both termini. The chain's CDR3 is CASSQGPGLASL.

The gene calls are TRBV28 and TRBJ1-2, with 7 bases aligning to TRBD1. Germline V gives CDR1 MDHEN, CDR2 SYDVKM. The CDR3 has 17 residues. The ends lost 3 bases at V and 4 bases at J; junction bases unmatched: 14. CDR3 bases: TGTGCCAGCAGTTTGGGACAGTCAGACCCTCGGGCCTATGGCTACACCTTC. It codes for CASSLGQSDPRAYGYTF.

This sequence joins TRBV12-3 or TRBV12-4 and TRBJ2-4; perhaps TRBD2 as D (5 bases). This CDR3 is 13 amino acids long. The V gene lost 4 bases and the J gene lost 11 bases, with 15 bases spanning the gap. CDR3 sequence (DNA): TGTGCCAGCAGTTCTAGCCTTCCCCCATTTCAGTACTTC. Protein product: CASSSSLPPFQYF.

In regard to this clone: Other DNA variants within this sample encode the same CDR3. CDR3 residues: CASSLGHEQYF. The DNA of the CDR3 is TGTGCCAGCAGTCTCGGACATGAGCAGTACTTC. V usage is TRBV27 and J usage is TRBJ2-7, with D perhaps TRBD1 (5 bases). The CDR3 has 11 residues. Deletions cut 5 bases from V and 7 bases from J, with 9 bases between. Germline V lookup: CDR1 MNHEY, CDR2 SMNVEV (reference sequence).

The chain joins TRBV2 to TRBJ1-2, with TRBD1 identical over 7 bases. Germline lookup yields CDR1 SNHLY and CDR2 FYNNEI. CDR3 length: 15 amino acids. The ends lost 2 bases at V and 5 bases at J; junction bases unmatched: 8. The CDR3 coding sequence is TGTGCCAGCAGTGAAAGACAGGGCCGAGAGTATGGCTACACCTTC. Its translation: CASSERQGREYGYTF.

The chain links TRBV5-4 to TRBJ2-5; 9 bases line up with TRBD2. V gave up 2 bases and J gave up 1 base; unmatched junction bases: 3. Germline V gene data show CDR1 as SGHNT and CDR2 as YYREEE (reference sequence). This CDR3 is 15 amino acids long. The chain's CDR3 is CASSLGRGGQETQYF. The CDR3, as DNA: TGTGCCAGCAGCTTAGGGCGGGGGGGCCAAGAGACCCAGTACTTC.

The V and J genes are TRBV4-1 and TRBJ2-3; the D gene is possibly TRBD2 (6 bases). In germline, CDR1 is MGHRA, CDR2 YSYEKL. The ends were cut back, 3 bases at V and 3 bases at J, with 10 bases in the middle. The CDR3 is 14 residues long. The CDR3 DNA reads TGCGCCAGCAGCCAGCGGGGCCTGACAGATACGCAGTATTTT. This encodes CASSQRGLTDTQYF.

The chain uses TRBV11-2 and TRBJ2-7, with a tentative D call TRBD1 (5 bases). This CDR3 is 15 amino acids long. Between the trimmed V and J ends, which lost 5 bases and 2 bases, there was a span of 16 bases. Germline V gives CDR1 SGHAT, CDR2 FQNNGV. The CDR3 DNA reads TGTGCCAGCAGCATGTCTAGGGGATACACCTACGAGCAGTACTTC. Translation: CASSMSRGYTYEQYF. Drawing the rest from reference TRBV11-2 and TRBJ2-7, the complete variable domain is EAGVAQSPRYKIIEKRQSVAFWCNPISGHATLYWYQQILGQGPKLLIQFQNNGVVDDSQLPKDRFSAERLKGVDSTLKIQPAKLEDSAVYLCASSMSRGYTYEQYFGPGTRLTVT.

This clone was seen once. The rearrangement links TRBV28 to TRBJ2-7; 12 bases fit TRBD1. The V gene's germline CDR1 is MDHEN and CDR2 SYDVKM. The CDR3 has 18 residues. The ends lost 3 bases at V and 3 bases at J; junction bases unmatched: 12. The CDR3 DNA reads as TGTGCCAGCAGTTTCTGGGCCGGGACAGGGGGCCAAAGCTACGAGCAGTACTTC. This gives the protein CASSFWAGTGGQSYEQYF.

The chain uses TRBV27 and TRBJ1-2; no firm D call. Germline V gene data show CDR1 as MNHEY and CDR2 as SMNVEV (reference sequence). V was trimmed by 3 bases and J by 4 bases, leaving 9 bases between them. CDR3 length: 13 residues. DNA for the CDR3: TGTGCCAGCAGTTTGAGACAAGGCTATGGCTACACCTTC. Translation: CASSLRQGYGYTF.

This chain connects TRBV7-3 to TRBJ2-3, with a tentative D call TRBD2 (5 bases). The V gene lost 4 bases and the J gene lost 4 bases, with 12 bases spanning the gap. This CDR3 spans 14 amino acids. The germline V gene encodes CDR1 SGHTA and CDR2 FQGTGA. The CDR3 nucleotides are TGTGCCAGCAGCTCTCCCTCCGGGGCAGATACGCAGTATTTT. Its protein is CASSSPSGADTQYF.

The chain links TRBV27 to TRBJ2-5, with TRBD2 matching over 11 bases. V shed 4 bases, J shed 6 bases, and the junction held 4 bases outside the gene matches. The CDR3 contains 14 residues. The germline V gene has CDR1 MNHEY and CDR2 SMNVEV (reference sequence). The CDR3 sequence is CASSSSGRSKTQYF. CDR3 DNA sequence: TGTGCCAGCAGTTCTAGCGGGAGGTCAAAGACCCAGTACTTC.

CDR3 sequence: CASKPGKTSYEQYF. CDR3 DNA: TGTGCCAGCAAACCGGGGAAAACCTCCTACGAGCAGTACTTC. The V gene is TRBV28, the J gene TRBJ2-7, with D possibly matching TRBD2 (5 bases). This CDR3 comprises 14 residues. Trimming removed 7 bases from V and 0 bases from J, with 13 bases in between. The V gene's germline CDR1 is MDHEN and CDR2 SYDVKM.

As for this clone: Germline is not matched at one junction end, which may reflect a read error. The genes are TRBV10-1 and TRBJ2-2, with 16 nucleotides matching TRBD2. CDR3 size: 20 residues. Looked up from germline, CDR1 is WNHNN and CDR2 is SYGVQD (reference sequence). The DNA of the CDR3 is TGCGCCAGCAGCGGACTAACCGGGACTAGCGGGAGGGCCAGGCCCGGGGAGTTGTTTTTT. Residues: CASSGLTGTSGRARPGELFF.

The chain joins TRBV5-4 to TRBJ1-2; D might be TRBD1 (5 bases). Trimming cost V 4 bases and J 4 bases, with 11 bases left between them. CDR3 length: 13 amino acids. Germline V gene sequence: CDR1 SGHNT, CDR2 YYREEE (reference sequence). The CDR3 DNA reads as TGTGCCAGCAGCCAAGACAGCCTCTATGGCTACACCTTC. Amino acids: CASSQDSLYGYTF.

V is TRBV10-2 and J is TRBJ1-5; D remains ambiguous. CDR3 length equals 14 residues. Germline V gives CDR1 WSHSY, CDR2 SAAADI. The V and J ends lost 4 bases and 5 bases respectively, with 12 bases between them. CDR3 in DNA: TGCGCCAGCAGTGCATTCCTGCGGGATCAGCCCCAGCATTTT. Protein sequence: CASSAFLRDQPQHF.

The J gene is TRBJ1-2, the V gene TRBV7-9; 8 bases line up with TRBD1. Germline V gene lookup returns CDR1 SEHNR and CDR2 FQNEAQ (reference sequence). V shed 5 bases, J shed 4 bases, and the junction held 12 bases outside the gene matches. The CDR3 spans 16 residues. The CDR3 loop is CASSPIFRGLGYGYTF. For the CDR3, the DNA is TGTGCCAGCAGCCCTATTTTCAGGGGGCTAGGCTATGGCTACACCTTC.

About this clone itself: Germline is not matched at one junction end, which may reflect a read error. This rearrangement joins TRBV7-2 to TRBJ2-3; 9 bases agree with TRBD2. Germline V gene data show CDR1 as SGHTA and CDR2 as FQGNSA. The CDR3 is 15 residues long. The CDR3: CASSLVGTSTNTQYF. The DNA of the CDR3 is TGTGCCAGCAGCTTAGTTGGGACTAGCACAAATACGCAGTATTTT.

V is TRBV4-1 and J is TRBJ2-1; 9 bases match TRBD2. This CDR3 region has 18 residues. Germline CDR1 is MGHRA and CDR2 is YSYEKL. V lost 0 bases, J lost 7 bases, and 13 bases stayed unmatched. CDR3 region: CASSQDGGREGIRNEQFF. CDR3 coding DNA: TGCGCCAGCAGCCAAGATGGTGGGCGGGAGGGTATACGAAATGAGCAGTTCTTC.

V is TRBV4-1 and J is TRBJ2-7; 9 positions match TRBD1. The junction had 8 bases not matched to a gene; V was cut back by 1 base and J by 7 bases. CDR1 is MGHRA, CDR2 YSYEKL, per germline. This CDR3 has 15 residues. CDR3 sequence: CASSQGGQGLREQYF. In DNA form, the CDR3 reads TGCGCCAGCAGCCAAGGCGGACAGGGGCTACGGGAGCAGTACTTC.

The table lists this clone with a count of one. This chain connects TRBV5-4 to TRBJ1-2; 9 positions match TRBD1. The CDR3 totals 14 residues. Germline CDR1 and CDR2: SGHNT and YYREEE (reference sequence). J gave up 4 bases and V 4 bases, and 5 bases lay outside the gene matches. DNA of the CDR3: TGTGCCAGCAGCCGGGACAGGGCAGGCTATGGCTACACCTTC. Its translation: CASSRDRAGYGYTF.

The V gene is TRBV28, the J gene TRBJ1-4; maybe TRBD1 (5 bases). Trimming left V 3 bases short and J 4 bases short, with 12 bases between. In germline, CDR1 is MDHEN, CDR2 SYDVKM. The CDR3 is 15 residues long. For the CDR3, the DNA is TGTGCCAGCAGTTTGGGGGGTAGGGTTAATGAAAAACTGTTTTTT. Its protein is CASSLGGRVNEKLFF.

This CDR3 reads CASSSLAGGVSETQYF. The CDR3 bases are TGCGCCAGCAGCTCTCTGGCGGGGGGCGTCTCAGAGACCCAGTACTTC. The rearrangement links TRBV5-1 to TRBJ2-5; TRBD2 aligns across 8 bases. Germline assignment: CDR1 SGHRS and CDR2 YFSETQ. The CDR3 runs to 16 residues. V lost 3 bases and J lost 4; bases outside the gene matches: 11.

The V call is TRBV9, the J call TRBJ2-6; 7 bases agree with TRBD1. This CDR3 comprises 16 residues. J lost 2 bases, V lost 2 bases, and 4 bases had no gene match. The germline gives CDR1 SGDLS, CDR2 YYNGEE. The CDR3 bases are TGTGCCAGCAGCGTGGACAGGACGACTGGGGCCAACGTCCTGACTTTC. Translating gives CASSVDRTTGANVLTF.

As regards this clone: One end of the junction does not line up with germline, which may come from a read error. This chain joins TRBV7-7 and TRBJ2-1; D perhaps matches TRBD2 (5 bases). This CDR3 spans 16 amino acids. CDR1 is SSHAT, CDR2 FNYEAQ, per germline (reference sequence). The CDR3 nucleotides read TGTGCTAGCAGCTTGAGGACGGGGAACTTCGGAGATGAGCAGTTCTTC. As protein: CASSLRTGNFGDEQFF.